The 3 T cell receptor beta chains below come from one sample, sequenced in a study of blood T cell repertoires in COVID-19. Data came from immunoSEQ multiplex PCR; TCRdb stores just in-frame clones and leaves some out. This sample has fewer than 200,000 clones, with around 80% found just once. Source material: PBMCs or T cells enriched from blood (not recorded which). The origin of the receptors is a man aged 45 to 65 who had recovered from COVID-19.

V usage is TRBV6-5 and J usage is TRBJ2-7, with 7 bases identical to TRBD2. Looked up from germline, CDR1 is MNHEY and CDR2 is SVGAGI. V was pared by 5 bases and J by 3 bases, with 7 bases of the junction left unmatched. CDR3 length equals 14 residues. CDR3 loop: CASSRGDQHYEQYF. CDR3 nucleotides: TGTGCCAGCAGTCGGGGGGATCAACACTACGAGCAGTACTTC.

The CDR3 nucleotides are TGTGCCAGCAGTGAAGCGGGGAGTCAGCCCCAGCATTTT. Its protein is CASSEAGSQPQHF. This rearrangement joins TRBV6-1 to TRBJ1-5; unclear D gene. The CDR3 spans 13 residues. Per germline, CDR1 MNHNS and CDR2 SASEGT. V lost 0 bases to trimming and J lost 6 bases, with 6 bases between them.

Here the CDR3 DNA reads TGTGCCAGCAGTTTTGGGTCTAGCGGGGTGCTCCGCGGTGAGCAGTTCTTC. This sequence encodes CASSFGSSGVLRGEQFF. The chain uses TRBV28 and TRBJ2-1, with 9 bases lining up with TRBD2. Unmatched junction bases numbered 15, after V lost 3 bases and J lost 9 bases. This CDR3 spans 17 amino acids. Germline V CDR1 and CDR2: MDHEN, SYDVKM.